A selection of T cell receptor beta chains follows, all from one sample in a study of shared clonotypes between healthy human individuals. Some clones are missing from TCRdb's copy, which holds only in-frame ones; the method was immunoSEQ multiplex PCR. The sample shows 500,000 to 550,000 clones, 90% to 96% of them seen only once. The sample consisted of naive CD4+ T cells sorted from blood. The origin of the receptors is a woman between 25 and 40 years old in good health. CDR3s include the opening cysteine and the closing phenylalanine or tryptophan. A D gene is named only where the DNA matches it firmly. For some rows the clone size is stated as once, few or many, or as a class when expanded; others skip it.

j_gene: TRBJ2-1; d_gene: TRBD1; v_gene: TRBV5-1; abundance: -; CDR3aa: CASSLGQGSNEQFF; CDR3nt: TGCGCCAGCAGCCTGGGACAGGGGTCCAATGAGCAGTTCTTC
j_gene: TRBJ2-5; d_gene: TRBD1; v_gene: TRBV5-1; abundance: -; CDR3aa: CASSLGWTERDRGRETQYF; CDR3nt: TGCGCCAGCAGCTTGGGGTGGACCGAGAGGGACAGGGGGCGAGAGACCCAGTACTTC
j_gene: TRBJ2-1; d_gene: -; v_gene: TRBV11-3; abundance: -; CDR3aa: CASSFSGANEQFF; CDR3nt: TGTGCCAGCAGCTTTTCAGGGGCCAATGAGCAGTTCTTC
j_gene: TRBJ2-1; d_gene: TRBD1; v_gene: TRBV10-3; abundance: -; CDR3aa: CAISESGQGAYNEQFF; CDR3nt: TGTGCCATCAGTGAGTCGGGACAGGGGGCCTACAATGAGCAGTTCTTC
j_gene: TRBJ2-3; d_gene: -; v_gene: TRBV4-1; abundance: -; CDR3aa: CASSQGGPPSTDTQYF; CDR3nt: TGCGCCAGCAGCCAAGGTGGACCCCCTAGCACAGATACGCAGTATTTT
j_gene: TRBJ1-1; d_gene: -; v_gene: TRBV2; abundance: once; CDR3aa: CASTRGVTNEAFF; CDR3nt: TGTGCCAGCACCCGCGGTGTTACCAATGAAGCTTTCTTT
j_gene: TRBJ1-2; d_gene: TRBD1; v_gene: TRBV2; abundance: -; CDR3aa: CASSLDRGSFNYGYTF; CDR3nt: TGTGCCAGCAGCCTGGACAGGGGAAGTTTTAACTATGGCTACACCTTC
j_gene: TRBJ2-5; d_gene: -; v_gene: TRBV6-5; abundance: once; CDR3aa: CASRRTRGWETQYF; CDR3nt: TGTGCCAGCAGACGGACACGCGGCTGGGAGACCCAGTACTTC
j_gene: TRBJ1-5; d_gene: TRBD1; v_gene: TRBV28; abundance: -; CDR3aa: CASSSGQVIYQPQHF; CDR3nt: TGTGCCAGCAGTTCGGGACAGGTTATCTATCAGCCCCAGCATTTT
j_gene: TRBJ2-3; d_gene: TRBD2; v_gene: TRBV27; abundance: -; CDR3aa: CASSIVSGISTDTQYF; CDR3nt: TGTGCCAGCAGTATCGTTAGCGGGATTAGCACAGATACGCAGTATTTT
j_gene: TRBJ1-2; d_gene: -; v_gene: TRBV5-4; abundance: -; CDR3aa: CASSPTPVRSYGYTF; CDR3nt: TGTGCCAGCAGCCCAACGCCGGTCAGAAGCTATGGCTACACCTTC
j_gene: TRBJ2-5; d_gene: TRBD2; v_gene: TRBV11-2; abundance: -; CDR3aa: CASSLGREETQYF; CDR3nt: TGTGCCAGCAGCCTGGGGAGGGAGGAGACCCAGTACTTC
j_gene: TRBJ2-3; d_gene: TRBD2; v_gene: TRBV11-2; abundance: -; CDR3aa: CASSPSGREPDTQYF; CDR3nt: TGTGCCAGCAGCCCTAGCGGGAGGGAACCGGATACGCAGTATTTT
j_gene: TRBJ2-3; d_gene: TRBD1; v_gene: TRBV19; abundance: -; CDR3aa: CASSVGWTGGRDTQYF; CDR3nt: TGTGCCAGTAGTGTAGGATGGACAGGGGGTAGGGATACGCAGTATTTT
j_gene: TRBJ1-2; d_gene: -; v_gene: TRBV29-1; abundance: -; CDR3aa: CSSLGTNYGYTF; CDR3nt: TGCAGCTCATTAGGCACGAACTATGGCTACACCTTC
j_gene: TRBJ2-2; d_gene: -; v_gene: TRBV5-1; abundance: -; CDR3aa: CASSRGLSTGELFF; CDR3nt: TGCGCCAGCAGCCGGGGACTCAGCACCGGGGAGCTGTTTTTT
j_gene: TRBJ2-4; d_gene: -; v_gene: TRBV29-1; abundance: -; CDR3aa: CSVVDQLAKNIQYF; CDR3nt: TGCAGCGTTGTAGACCAGCTAGCCAAAAACATTCAGTACTTC
j_gene: TRBJ2-7; d_gene: TRBD1; v_gene: TRBV6-1; abundance: -; CDR3aa: CASSETGGGYEQYF; CDR3nt: TGTGCCAGCAGTGAGACAGGGGGCGGGTACGAGCAGTACTTC
j_gene: TRBJ1-1; d_gene: -; v_gene: TRBV4-1; abundance: -; CDR3aa: CASSQGDSADPEAFF; CDR3nt: TGCGCCAGCAGCCAAGGCGATTCCGCAGACCCCGAGGCTTTCTTT
j_gene: TRBJ2-1; d_gene: -; v_gene: TRBV23-1; abundance: -; CDR3aa: CASSQSRKVRAKQGFF; CDR3nt: TGCGCCAGCAGTCAATCGCGAAAGGTCAGGGCCAAACAGGGGTTCTTC
j_gene: TRBJ2-2; d_gene: TRBD2; v_gene: TRBV28; abundance: -; CDR3aa: CASSSPGLVYTGELFF; CDR3nt: TGTGCCAGCAGTTCCCCGGGACTAGTTTACACCGGGGAGCTGTTTTTT
j_gene: TRBJ2-2; d_gene: -; v_gene: TRBV19; abundance: -; CDR3aa: CASSTTRLSGTGELFF; CDR3nt: TGTGCCAGTAGTACAACGAGGCTCTCTGGGACCGGGGAGCTGTTTTTT